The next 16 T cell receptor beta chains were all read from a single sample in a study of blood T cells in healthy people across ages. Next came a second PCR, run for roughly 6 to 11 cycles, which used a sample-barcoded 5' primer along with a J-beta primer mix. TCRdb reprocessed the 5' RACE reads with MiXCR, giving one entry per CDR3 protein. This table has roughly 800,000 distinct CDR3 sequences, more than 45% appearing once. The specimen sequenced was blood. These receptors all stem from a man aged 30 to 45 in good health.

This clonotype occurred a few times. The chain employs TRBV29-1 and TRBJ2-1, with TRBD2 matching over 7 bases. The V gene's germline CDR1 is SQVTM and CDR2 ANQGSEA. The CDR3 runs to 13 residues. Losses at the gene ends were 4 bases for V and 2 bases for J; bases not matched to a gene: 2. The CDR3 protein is CSVASGTYNEQFF. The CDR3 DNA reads TGCAGCGTTGCTAGCGGCACCTACAATGAGCAGTTCTTC.

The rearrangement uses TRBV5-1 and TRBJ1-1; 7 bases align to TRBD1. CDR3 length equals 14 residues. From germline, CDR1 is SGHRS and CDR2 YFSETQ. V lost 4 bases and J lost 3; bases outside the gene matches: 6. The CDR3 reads CASSAGQDYTEAFF. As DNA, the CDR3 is TGCGCCAGCAGCGCTGGACAGGATTACACTGAAGCTTTCTTT.

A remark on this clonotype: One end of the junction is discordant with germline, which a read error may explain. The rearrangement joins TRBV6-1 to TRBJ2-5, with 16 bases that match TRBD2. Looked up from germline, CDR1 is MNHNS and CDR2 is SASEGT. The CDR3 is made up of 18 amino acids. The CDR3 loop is CVSSRHPGLAGGLETQYF. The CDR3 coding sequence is TGTGTCAGCAGTCGCCACCCGGGACTAGCGGGGGGGCTTGAGACCCAGTACTTC.

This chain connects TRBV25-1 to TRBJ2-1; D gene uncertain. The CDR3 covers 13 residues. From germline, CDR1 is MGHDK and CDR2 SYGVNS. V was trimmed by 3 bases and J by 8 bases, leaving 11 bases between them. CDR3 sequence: CASSDSYRDEQFF. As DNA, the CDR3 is TGTGCCAGCAGTGATTCTTATAGGGATGAGCAGTTCTTC.

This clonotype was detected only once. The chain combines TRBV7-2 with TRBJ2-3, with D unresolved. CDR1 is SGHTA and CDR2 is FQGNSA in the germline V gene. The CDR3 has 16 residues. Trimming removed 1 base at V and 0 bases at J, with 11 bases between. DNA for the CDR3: TGTGCCAGCAGCTTAGTTTCAGATACTAGCACAGATACGCAGTATTTT. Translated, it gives CASSLVSDTSTDTQYF.

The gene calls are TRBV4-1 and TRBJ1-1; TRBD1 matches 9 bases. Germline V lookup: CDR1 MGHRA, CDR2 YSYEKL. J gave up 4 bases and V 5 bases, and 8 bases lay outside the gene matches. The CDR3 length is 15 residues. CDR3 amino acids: CASSTLGQGGTEAFF. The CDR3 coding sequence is TGCGCCAGCAGCACTCTGGGACAGGGAGGCACTGAAGCTTTCTTT.

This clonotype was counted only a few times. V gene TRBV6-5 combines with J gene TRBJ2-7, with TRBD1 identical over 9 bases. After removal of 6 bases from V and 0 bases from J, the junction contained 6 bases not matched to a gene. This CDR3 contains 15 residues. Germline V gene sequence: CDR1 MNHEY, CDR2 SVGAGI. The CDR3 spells CASSSGQGGSYEQYF. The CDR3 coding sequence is TGTGCCAGCAGCTCGGGACAGGGAGGCTCCTACGAGCAGTACTTC.

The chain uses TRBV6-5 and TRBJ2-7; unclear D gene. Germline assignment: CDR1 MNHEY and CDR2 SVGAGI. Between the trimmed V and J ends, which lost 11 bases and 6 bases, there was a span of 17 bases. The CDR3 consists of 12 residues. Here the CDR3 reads CAPISQFGEQYF. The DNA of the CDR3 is TGTGCCCCGATCAGTCAGTTTGGCGAGCAGTACTTC.

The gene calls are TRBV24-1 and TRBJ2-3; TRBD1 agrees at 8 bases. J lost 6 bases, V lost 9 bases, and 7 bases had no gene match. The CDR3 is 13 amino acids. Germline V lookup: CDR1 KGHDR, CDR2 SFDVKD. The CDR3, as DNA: TGTGCCACCCGGACAGGGACGGGGGATACGCAGTATTTT. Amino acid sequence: CATRTGTGDTQYF.

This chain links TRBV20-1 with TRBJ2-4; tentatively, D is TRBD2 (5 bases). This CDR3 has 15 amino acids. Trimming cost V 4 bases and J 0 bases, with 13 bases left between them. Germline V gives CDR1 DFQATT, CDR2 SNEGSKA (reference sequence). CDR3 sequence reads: CSAISGPLAKNIQYF. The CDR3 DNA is TGCAGTGCTATCAGCGGACCACTAGCCAAAAACATTCAGTACTTC.

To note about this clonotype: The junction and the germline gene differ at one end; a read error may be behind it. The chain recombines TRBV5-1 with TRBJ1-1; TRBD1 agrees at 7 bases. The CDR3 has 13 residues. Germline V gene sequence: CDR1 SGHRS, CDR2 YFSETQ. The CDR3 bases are TGCGCCAGCAGCCCCGACAGGGACACTGAAACTTTCTTT. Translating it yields CASSPDRDTETFF.

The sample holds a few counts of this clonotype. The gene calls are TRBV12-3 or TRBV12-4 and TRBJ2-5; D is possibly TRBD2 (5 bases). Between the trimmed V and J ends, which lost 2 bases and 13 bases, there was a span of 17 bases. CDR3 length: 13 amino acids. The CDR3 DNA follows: TGTGCCAGCAGTTTAAGCGGCAGCGCAATAATGTACTTC. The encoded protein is CASSLSGSAIMYF.

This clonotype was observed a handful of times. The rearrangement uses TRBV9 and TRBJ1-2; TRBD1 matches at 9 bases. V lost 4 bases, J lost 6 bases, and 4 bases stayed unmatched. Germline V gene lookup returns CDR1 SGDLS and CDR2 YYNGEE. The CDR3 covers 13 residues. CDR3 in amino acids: CASSRTGADGYTF. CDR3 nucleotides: TGTGCCAGCAGCCGGACAGGGGCTGATGGCTACACCTTC.

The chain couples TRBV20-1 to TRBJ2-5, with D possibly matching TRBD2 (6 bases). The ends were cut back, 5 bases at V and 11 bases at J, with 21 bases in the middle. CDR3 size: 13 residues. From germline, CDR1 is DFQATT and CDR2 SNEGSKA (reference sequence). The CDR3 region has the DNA TGCAGTGCTTCCGCCCCCTACTCGGGAGAGCAGTACTTC. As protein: CSASAPYSGEQYF.

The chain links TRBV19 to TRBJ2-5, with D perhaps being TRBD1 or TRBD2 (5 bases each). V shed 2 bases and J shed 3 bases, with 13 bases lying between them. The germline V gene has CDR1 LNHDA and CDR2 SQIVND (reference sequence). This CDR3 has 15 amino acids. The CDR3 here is CASSISGTVKETQYF. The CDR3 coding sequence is TGTGCCAGTAGTATATCTGGGACGGTAAAAGAGACCCAGTACTTC.

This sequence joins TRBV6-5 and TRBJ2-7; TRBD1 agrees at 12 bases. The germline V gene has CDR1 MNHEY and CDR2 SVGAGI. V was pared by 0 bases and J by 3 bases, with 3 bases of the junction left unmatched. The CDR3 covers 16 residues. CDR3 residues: CASSYSGQGALYEQYF. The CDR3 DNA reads TGTGCCAGCAGTTACTCGGGACAGGGGGCTCTCTACGAGCAGTACTTC.